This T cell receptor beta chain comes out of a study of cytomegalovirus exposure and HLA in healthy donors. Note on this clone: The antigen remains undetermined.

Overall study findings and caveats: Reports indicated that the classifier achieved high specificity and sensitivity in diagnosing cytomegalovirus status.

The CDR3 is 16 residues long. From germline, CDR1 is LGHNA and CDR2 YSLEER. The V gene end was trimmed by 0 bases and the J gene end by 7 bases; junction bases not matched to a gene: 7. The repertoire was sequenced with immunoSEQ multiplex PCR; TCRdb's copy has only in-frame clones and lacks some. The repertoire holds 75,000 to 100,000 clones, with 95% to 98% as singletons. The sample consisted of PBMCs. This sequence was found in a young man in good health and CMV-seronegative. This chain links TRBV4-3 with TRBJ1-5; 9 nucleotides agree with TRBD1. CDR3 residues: CASSQDRDRVAQPQHF. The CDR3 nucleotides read TGCGCCAGCAGCCAAGACCGGGACAGGGTGGCACAGCCCCAGCATTTT.